This is a list of T cell receptor beta chains from one sample in a study of blood T cell repertoires in COVID-19. Repertoires were generated with immunoSEQ multiplex PCR, while TCRdb's copy carries only in-frame clones and drops some. The sample has around 190,000 clones, 76% seen once. The specimen was PBMCs or T cells enriched from blood (not recorded which). The source is a woman aged 45 to 65 with acute COVID-19. Both conserved end residues are part of each CDR3. Each record gives: CDR3 length, D gene, clone size, J gene, V gene, CDR3 DNA, CDR3 protein. D genes are given only for firm matches. The size field is filled for only some rows; it gives once, few, many or a size class.

>13|-|-|TRBJ1-1|TRBV28
TGTGCCAGCAGCACCACAAGGAACACTGAAGCTTTCTTT
CASSTTRNTEAFF
>15|TRBD1|-|TRBJ2-1|TRBV29-1
TGCAGCGTTGAGCAACCGGGACAGAGGTACAATGAGCAGTTCTTC
CSVEQPGQRYNEQFF
>14|TRBD1|-|TRBJ1-5|TRBV19
TGTGCCAGTGGGGGGACAGGAGGGGGTCAGCCCCAGCATTTT
CASGGTGGGQPQHF
>15|-|-|TRBJ2-3|TRBV24-1
TGTGCCACCAGTGATCAAGTGCTAGCCACAGATACGCAGTATTTT
CATSDQVLATDTQYF
>13|-|-|TRBJ1-2|TRBV10-1
TGCGCCAGCAGTGAATGGGCAGGGGAAGGCTACACCTTC
CASSEWAGEGYTF
>11|-|-|TRBJ2-1|TRBV11-2
TGTGCCAGCAGCCGTTACAATGAGCAGTTCTTC
CASSRYNEQFF
>16|-|-|TRBJ2-2|TRBV28
TGTGCCAGCAGTTCTCCCGGACTACCGAACACCGGGGAGCTGTTTTTT
CASSSPGLPNTGELFF
>15|-|once|TRBJ1-2|TRBV5-1
TGCGCCAGCAGCTTGAACACAGGGAGTATCAGGGGCTACACCTTC
CASSLNTGSIRGYTF
>16|-|-|TRBJ2-3|TRBV18
TGTGCCAGCTCACCACCGTCCAGCGGGAGCACAGATACGCAGTATTTT
CASSPPSSGSTDTQYF
>13|-|-|TRBJ2-2|TRBV27
TGTGCCAGCAGACCACTCGACACCGGGGAGCTGTTTTTT
CASRPLDTGELFF